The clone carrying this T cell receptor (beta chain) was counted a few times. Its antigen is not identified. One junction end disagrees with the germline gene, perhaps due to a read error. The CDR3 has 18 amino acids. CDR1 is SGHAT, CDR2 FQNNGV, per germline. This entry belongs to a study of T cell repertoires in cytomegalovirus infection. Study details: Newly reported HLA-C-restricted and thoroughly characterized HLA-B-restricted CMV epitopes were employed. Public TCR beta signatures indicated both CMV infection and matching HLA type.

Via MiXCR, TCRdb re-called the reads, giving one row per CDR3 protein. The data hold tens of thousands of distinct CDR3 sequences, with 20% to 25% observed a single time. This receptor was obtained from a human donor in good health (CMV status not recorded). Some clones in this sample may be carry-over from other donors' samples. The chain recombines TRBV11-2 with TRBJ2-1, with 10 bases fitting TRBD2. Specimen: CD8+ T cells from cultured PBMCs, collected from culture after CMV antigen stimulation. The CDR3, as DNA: TGTGCCAGCACCTTAGCGGCTAGCGGGGGAGTTTCCTACAATGAGCAGTTCTTC. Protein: CASTLAASGGVSYNEQFF.